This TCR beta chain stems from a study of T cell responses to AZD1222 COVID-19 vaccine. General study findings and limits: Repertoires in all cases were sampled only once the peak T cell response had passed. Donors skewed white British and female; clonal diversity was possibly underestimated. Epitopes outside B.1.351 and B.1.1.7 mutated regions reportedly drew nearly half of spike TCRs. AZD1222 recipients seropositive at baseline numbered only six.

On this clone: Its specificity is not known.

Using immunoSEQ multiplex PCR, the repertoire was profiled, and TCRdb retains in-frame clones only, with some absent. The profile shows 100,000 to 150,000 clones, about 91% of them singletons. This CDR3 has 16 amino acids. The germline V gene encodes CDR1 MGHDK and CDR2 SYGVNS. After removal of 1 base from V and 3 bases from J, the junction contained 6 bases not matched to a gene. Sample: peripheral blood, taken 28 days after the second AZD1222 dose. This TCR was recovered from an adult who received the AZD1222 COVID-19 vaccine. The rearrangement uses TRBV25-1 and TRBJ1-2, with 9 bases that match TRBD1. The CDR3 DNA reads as TGTGCCAGCAGTGAATCGGCGGACAGGGGTGACTATGGCTACACCTTC. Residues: CASSESADRGDYGYTF.